The present TCR beta chain was sequenced within a study of CXCR3 chemokines and chemotherapy response in bladder cancer. TCRdb processed the PCR reads anew with MiXCR; each CDR3 protein has one entry. The sample consists of approximately 3,000 distinct CDR3 sequences, 15% to 20% of them appearing once. CDR1 is SGHTA, CDR2 FQGNSA, per germline. The CDR3 loop spans 14 amino acids. The V segment lost 3 bases and the J segment 5 bases; nucleotides outside the gene matches: 5. The receptor was derived from a human donor with bladder cancer that did not respond to neoadjuvant chemotherapy. This chain connects TRBV7-2 to TRBJ2-7; TRBD1 aligns across 9 bases. Sampling was carried out from a patient whose treatment included neoadjuvant chemotherapy. The CDR3 loop is CASSFWDRVHEQYF. The CDR3 DNA sequence: TGTGCCAGCAGCTTCTGGGACAGGGTCCACGAGCAGTACTTC.